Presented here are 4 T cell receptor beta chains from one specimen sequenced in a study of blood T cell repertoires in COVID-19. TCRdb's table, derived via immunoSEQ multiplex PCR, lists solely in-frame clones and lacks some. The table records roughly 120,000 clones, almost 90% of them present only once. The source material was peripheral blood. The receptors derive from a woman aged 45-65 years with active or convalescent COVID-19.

The CDR3, as DNA: TGTGCCAGCAGCTTTGACAGGGGATATCAGCCCCAGCATTTT. Translating gives CASSFDRGYQPQHF. The V call is TRBV11-2, the J call TRBJ1-5; 8 bases match TRBD1. The V gene end was trimmed by 3 bases and the J gene end by 5 bases; junction bases not matched to a gene: 3. Germline V gives CDR1 SGHAT, CDR2 FQNNGV. The CDR3 is made up of 14 amino acids.

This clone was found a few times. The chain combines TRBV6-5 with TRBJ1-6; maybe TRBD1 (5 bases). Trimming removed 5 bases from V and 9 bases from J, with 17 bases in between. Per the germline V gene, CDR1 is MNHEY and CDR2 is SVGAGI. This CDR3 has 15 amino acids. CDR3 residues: CASSPVIGRASPLHF. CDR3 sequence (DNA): TGTGCCAGCAGTCCCGTCATCGGCAGGGCTTCACCCCTCCACTTT.

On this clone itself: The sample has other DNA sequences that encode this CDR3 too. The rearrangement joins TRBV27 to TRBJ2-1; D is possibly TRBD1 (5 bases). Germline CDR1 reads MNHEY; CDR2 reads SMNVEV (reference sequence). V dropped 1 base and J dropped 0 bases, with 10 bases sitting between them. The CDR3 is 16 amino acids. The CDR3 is CASSLWGDSSYNEQFF. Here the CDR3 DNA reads TGTGCCAGCAGTTTATGGGGTGACAGCTCCTACAATGAGCAGTTCTTC.

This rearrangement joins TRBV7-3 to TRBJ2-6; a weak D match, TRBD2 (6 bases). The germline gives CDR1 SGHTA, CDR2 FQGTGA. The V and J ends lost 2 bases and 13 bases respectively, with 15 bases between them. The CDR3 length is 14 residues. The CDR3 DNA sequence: TGTGCCAGCAGCTTATCTCACCGGGAGCAGGTCCTGACTTTC. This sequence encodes CASSLSHREQVLTF.